This T cell receptor (beta chain) was observed in a study of radiotherapy plus CTLA-4 blockade in lung cancer. The V end lost 5 bases, the J end lost 15 bases, and 11 bases lay between the germline ends. The CDR3 has 11 residues. Germline lookup yields CDR1 MNHNS and CDR2 SASEGT. Concerning this clone itself: Its antigen is as yet unknown.

Sequencing used immunoSEQ multiplex PCR; TCRdb keeps in-frame clones, though not all of them. Counted here are 50,000 to 65,000 clones, around four fifths occurring once; the ten biggest clones make up 5% to 6.5%. It was focal radiation plus CTLA-4 blockade with ipilimumab that patients with chemo-refractory metastatic non-small-cell lung cancer received. The study, taken as a whole, reports: Radiotherapy with ipilimumab was followed by blood expansion of tumor-derived clones.

This TCR derives from a human donor with non-small cell lung cancer whose response to radiotherapy plus ipilimumab could not be evaluated. Sequencing used peripheral blood, obtained from a patient treated with radiotherapy plus ipilimumab. This chain joins TRBV6-1 and TRBJ1-6; no firm D call. DNA of the CDR3: TGTGCCAGCAGTTACGGGTACTACCTCCACTTT. It specifies CASSYGYYLHF.